The TCR beta chain described here comes from a study of early T cells in non-severe SARS-CoV-2 infection. Study-wide background: Bulk RNA from unsorted whole blood was sequenced; chains were unpaired.

MiXCR, run by TCRdb on the 5' RACE reads, gives a single entry per CDR3 protein. The sample comprises 80,000 to 100,000 distinct CDR3 sequences, about 12% of which are singletons, and just over 6.5% rests with the top ten. The germline V gene has CDR1 MNHNS and CDR2 SASEGT. The germline V and J ends were trimmed by 3 bases and 1 base, with 10 bases remaining between them. The CDR3 length is 15 residues. Input material: whole blood. This clonotype originated in an adult who was a healthcare worker with PCR-confirmed SARS-CoV-2 infection or an uninfected control (not recorded which). V gene TRBV6-1 combines with J gene TRBJ2-4, with D perhaps given as TRBD1 or TRBD2 (5 bases each). The CDR3 nucleotides are TGTGCCAGCAGTGAGGGGGTGAGGGCCAAAAACATTCAGTACTTC. This gives the protein CASSEGVRAKNIQYF.